Below, 16 T cell receptor beta chains from the same sample are listed, as sequenced in a study of radiation and T cells in renal cell carcinoma. The time point here: blood 2 weeks post-SBRT. Treatment indicated: 15 Gy SBRT to primary tumor, nephrectomy 4 weeks later. Sequenced by immunoSEQ multiplex PCR; TCRdb stores in-frame clones only, minus some. The table lists about 130,000 clones, 70% to 90% of them singletons. The material sequenced was blood, taken from a patient whose treatment included radiotherapy and nephrectomy. Receptors were obtained from a woman aged 60 to 75 with renal cell carcinoma.

This clone was counted ten times or more. The chain is built from TRBV7-3 and TRBJ2-1, with TRBD1 matching 10 bases. The CDR3 runs to 15 residues. Germline loops: CDR1 SGHTA, CDR2 FQGTGA. V shed 4 bases, J shed 3 bases, and the junction held 3 bases outside the gene matches. The CDR3 nucleotides read TGTGCCAGCAGCTGGACAGGGGGGCTCTACAATGAGCAGTTCTTC. It specifies CASSWTGGLYNEQFF. Full variable domain (outside the CDR3, taken from reference TRBV7-3 and TRBJ2-1): GAGVSQTPSNKVTEKGKYVELRCDPISGHTALYWYRQSLGQGPEFLIYFQGTGAADDSGLPNDRFFAVRPEGSVSTLKIQRTERGDSAVYLCASSWTGGLYNEQFFGPGTRLTVL.

In the case of this clone: This sample also contains other DNA sequences that code for the same CDR3. The chain recombines TRBV6-5 with TRBJ1-3; TRBD1 aligns across 10 bases. V was clipped by 2 bases and J by 2 bases; unmatched bases: 0. The CDR3 loop spans 15 amino acids. Germline CDR1 and CDR2: MNHEY and SVGAGI. The CDR3 nucleotides read TGTGCCAGCAGTTACGGACAGGGGGCTGGAAACACCATATATTTT. Its protein product is CASSYGQGAGNTIYF.

V is TRBV5-1 and J is TRBJ2-7; D is uncertain. The CDR3 length is 15 residues. Trimming took 4 bases from V and 1 from J, leaving 15 bases between them. CDR1 is SGHRS, CDR2 YFSETQ, per germline. CDR3 amino acids: CASSLTGVRSYEQYF. CDR3 in DNA: TGCGCCAGCAGCCTGACTGGGGTCCGGTCCTACGAGCAGTACTTC.

The genes are TRBV11-2 and TRBJ1-3; no firm D call. Germline-derived CDR1 and CDR2 are SGHAT and FQNNGV. Trimming took off 5 bases at V and 4 bases at J, with 9 bases between the two ends. The CDR3 totals 13 residues. The CDR3 sequence: CASSPTPGNTIYF. CDR3 nucleotides: TGTGCCAGCAGCCCTACCCCCGGAAACACCATATATTTT.

This clone was seen only a few times. The chain joins TRBV19 to TRBJ1-2, with TRBD1 identical over 7 bases. The CDR3 has 14 amino acids. Germline trimming cut 4 bases from V and 3 bases from J; bases unmatched to any gene: 5. The germline V gene has CDR1 LNHDA and CDR2 SQIVND (reference sequence). As DNA, the CDR3 is TGTGCCAGTAGTACACTAACAGGGGACTATGGCTACACCTTC. Protein sequence: CASSTLTGDYGYTF.

CDR3 DNA sequence: TGTGCCAGCAGCTTGACTAGCGGAAACACAGATACGCAGTATTTT. Its translation is CASSLTSGNTDTQYF. The chain recombines TRBV5-4 with TRBJ2-3; 8 bases match TRBD2. This CDR3 is built from 15 residues. Germline CDR1 SGHNT, CDR2 YYREEE (reference sequence). The ends lost 1 base at V and 2 bases at J; junction bases unmatched: 3.

This clone was detected only a few times. The chain carries TRBV19 and TRBJ1-5; 8 nucleotides match TRBD1. CDR3 size: 16 residues. V lost 5 bases to trimming and J lost 0 bases; unmatched junction nucleotides: 6. From germline, CDR1 is LNHDA and CDR2 SQIVND (reference sequence). CDR3 sequence: CASSPGGWGSNQPQHF. The CDR3 DNA reads TGTGCCAGTAGTCCAGGGGGCTGGGGTAGCAATCAGCCCCAGCATTTT.

The chain joins TRBV2 to TRBJ1-2; D possibly corresponds to TRBD1 (5 bases). Between the trimmed V and J ends, which lost 7 bases and 4 bases, there was a span of 16 bases. CDR3 size: 14 residues. Germline V CDR1 and CDR2: SNHLY, FYNNEI. The CDR3 spells CASNAMQGPYGYTF. CDR3 sequence (DNA): TGTGCCAGCAACGCTATGCAGGGACCCTATGGCTACACCTTC.

The V and J genes are TRBV7-2 and TRBJ1-6; a weak D match, TRBD1 (6 bases). The CDR3 is 15 residues long. The germline V and J ends were trimmed by 4 bases and 4 bases, with 11 bases remaining between them. CDR1 and CDR2 (germline): SGHTA, FQGNSA. The CDR3 nucleotides are TGTGCCAGCAGCTGGGGACAAATATATAATTCACCCCTCCACTTT. It yields the protein CASSWGQIYNSPLHF.

The V and J genes are TRBV5-8 and TRBJ2-5, with 8 bases lining up with TRBD1. This CDR3 has 17 residues. Trimming took 3 bases from V and 2 from J; bases not matched to a gene: 12. Looked up from germline, CDR1 is SGHTS and CDR2 is YDEGEE. CDR3 sequence reads: CASSSWTGPAPQETQYF. CDR3 coding DNA: TGTGCCAGCAGCTCTTGGACAGGGCCGGCCCCACAAGAGACCCAGTACTTC.

The CDR3 here is CASSQVASLSGYGYTF. The CDR3 bases are TGCGCCAGCAGCCAAGTTGCTAGCCTTTCGGGCTATGGCTACACCTTC. The chain is built from TRBV4-1 and TRBJ1-2; D not certain. V lost 1 base and J 4 bases, leaving 16 bases between the germline ends. Germline CDR1 and CDR2: MGHRA and YSYEKL. CDR3 length equals 16 residues.

This clone was recorded a few times. The chain is built from TRBV5-4 and TRBJ1-1; D possibly corresponds to TRBD1 (6 bases). CDR3 length: 14 residues. Deletions cut 4 bases from V and 11 bases from J, with 21 bases between. From germline, CDR1 is SGHNT and CDR2 YYREEE (reference sequence). The CDR3 loop is CASSLHRNREWAFF. The CDR3 DNA is TGTGCCAGCAGCCTACATCGAAACAGGGAGTGGGCTTTCTTT.

The V gene is TRBV27, the J gene TRBJ1-2; D is unclear. Germline CDR1 and CDR2: MNHEY and SMNVEV (reference sequence). The CDR3 is made up of 12 amino acids. The V end was cut by 8 bases, the J end by 7 bases, with 14 bases between. The CDR3 is CASSDGWGGYTF. For the CDR3, the DNA is TGTGCCAGCTCCGATGGGTGGGGTGGCTACACCTTC.

The V gene is TRBV19, the J gene TRBJ1-5; possible D gene TRBD1, 6 bases. This CDR3 spans 14 amino acids. V lost 4 bases to trimming and J lost 8 bases, with 15 bases between them. In germline, CDR1 is LNHDA, CDR2 SQIVND (reference sequence). The CDR3 protein is CASSSHRAREPQHF. Written as DNA, the CDR3 is TGTGCCAGTAGTAGCCACAGGGCGCGGGAGCCCCAGCATTTT.

The gene calls are TRBV6-5 and TRBJ2-5, with D unclear. The CDR3 consists of 15 residues. Germline V gene lookup returns CDR1 MNHEY and CDR2 SVGAGI. The V and J ends lost 2 bases and 4 bases respectively, with 14 bases between them. Written as DNA, the CDR3 is TGTGCCAGCAGTTACGGCAGTTCGAAAGGAGAGACCCAGTACTTC. Translation: CASSYGSSKGETQYF.

The J gene is TRBJ2-7, the V gene TRBV28; 7 nucleotides agree with TRBD1. With 6 bases clipped from V and 3 bases from J, the junction kept 11 bases outside the gene matches. Per germline, CDR1 MDHEN and CDR2 SYDVKM. The CDR3 contains 15 residues. Written as DNA, the CDR3 is TGTGCCAGCAGGTCCGACCGGGACAGAATCTACGAGCAGTACTTC. Protein product: CASRSDRDRIYEQYF.